One sample yielded the 32 T cell receptor beta chains listed below, sequenced in a study of T cell clusters in autoimmune cytopenias. TRB rearrangements were amplified by touch-down multiplex PCR with mixed TRB-A/B primers. Reanalyzing the multiplex PCR reads, TCRdb keeps one entry per CDR3 protein, without DNA. The sample totals about 4,800 distinct CDR3 sequences. Some 38,000 genome equivalents of blood DNA were amplified for TRB. The sequenced sample was peripheral blood. These receptors came from a human donor with an autoimmune cytopenia or autoimmune hepatitis (not recorded which).

By frequency, this clonotype registers medium-sized (0.01 to 0.1%). This chain uses TRBV30 with TRBJ1-2; TCRdb lists TRBD1, though no DNA is available to test this call. CDR1 is GTSNPN, CDR2 SVGIG, per germline (reference sequence). This CDR3 is built from 12 residues. The CDR3 protein is CAWGQGPYGYTF.

The V and J genes are TRBV5-5 and TRBJ2-1; the D call of TRBD2 rests on TCRdb alone, since no DNA is present to check it. Germline values: CDR1 SGHKS, CDR2 YYEKEE (reference sequence). The CDR3 extends over 16 amino acids. CDR3 protein: CASSRGLAGDYNEQFF.

The chain employs TRBV4-1 and TRBJ2-3; TCRdb's D call, TRBD1, is unchecked because there is no DNA. Germline values: CDR1 MGHRA, CDR2 YSYEKL. The CDR3 length is 16 residues. This CDR3 is CASSQDGYRSTDTQYF.

This clonotype is called medium-sized based on its frequency. V gene TRBV7-9 combines with J gene TRBJ2-7; TCRdb gives TRBD1 as the D gene, but with no DNA this cannot be confirmed. The CDR3 length is 16 residues. The germline gives CDR1 SEHNR, CDR2 FQNEAQ (reference sequence). CDR3 loop: CASSSLGDRTPNEQYF.

By frequency, this clonotype registers medium-sized. The chain carries TRBV12-3 or TRBV12-4 and TRBJ2-1; the TCRdb call, TRBD1, lacks DNA for checking. The CDR3 is 16 amino acids. CDR3 sequence: CASSSRGGGSYNEQFF.

By frequency, this clonotype is medium-sized (0.01 to 0.1%). The chain employs TRBV6-5 and TRBJ2-1; the D gene TCRdb calls, TRBD1, cannot be checked with no DNA. The CDR3 loop spans 11 amino acids. In germline, CDR1 is MNHEY, CDR2 SVGAGI. CDR3 protein: CASERGDEQFF.

This chain connects TRBV4-1 to TRBJ2-4; TCRdb lists TRBD2, though no DNA is available to test this call. The germline V gene encodes CDR1 MGHRA and CDR2 YSYEKL. The CDR3 is made up of 18 amino acids. The CDR3: CASSLLLTEALAKNIQYF.

The V call is TRBV7-9, the J call TRBJ1-3. The CDR3 is made up of 15 amino acids. The V gene's germline CDR1 is SEHNR and CDR2 FQNEAQ (reference sequence). The CDR3: CASSLNVDTGNTIYF. Together with reference TRBV7-9 and TRBJ1-3, the CDR3 gives the full variable domain: DTGVSQNPRHKITKRGQNVTFRCDPISEHNRLYWYRQTLGQGPEFLTYFQNEAQLEKSRLLSDRFSAERPKGSFSTLEIQRTEQGDSAMYLCASSLNVDTGNTIYFGEGSWLTVV.

Its frequency marks this clonotype as medium-sized. The gene calls are TRBV6-2 or TRBV6-3 and TRBJ2-1; the TCRdb D gene call, TRBD1, has no DNA to confirm it. Germline CDR1 reads MNHEY; CDR2 reads SVGEGT. The CDR3 has 15 residues. CDR3 residues: CASRTTQGSHNEQFF.

The chain carries TRBV7-2 and TRBJ1-6; TCRdb indicates TRBD1, and absent DNA this call remains unverified. The CDR3 has 15 residues. Germline lookup yields CDR1 SGHTA and CDR2 FQGNSA. The chain's CDR3 is CASSLRQGANSPLHF.

Judged by frequency, this clonotype is medium-sized. The gene calls are TRBV12-3 or TRBV12-4 and TRBJ2-3; TCRdb returns TRBD1, unconfirmable since there is no DNA. This CDR3 has 15 residues. Here the CDR3 reads CASSPADRVTDTQYF.

Considering frequency, this clonotype is medium-sized. The chain combines TRBV29-1 with TRBJ2-5. Germline V gives CDR1 SQVTM, CDR2 ANQGSEA. The CDR3 is made up of 12 amino acids. The CDR3 reads CSVVLYQETQYF.

V gene TRBV12-3 or TRBV12-4 combines with J gene TRBJ2-3; TCRdb's D gene call, TRBD2, goes unchecked for lack of DNA. This CDR3 comprises 19 residues. The CDR3 spells CASTRGLGFLRTSTDTQYF.

The gene calls are TRBV14 and TRBJ2-1. The CDR3 runs 14 residues. Germline loops: CDR1 SGHDN, CDR2 FVKESK. CDR3 sequence reads: CASSQDSQYNEQFF.

The CDR3 is CASSLLGGRTTYEQHF. The V call is TRBV11-1, the J call TRBJ2-7; TCRdb designates TRBD1, a call that cannot be tested without DNA. Per germline, CDR1 SGHAT and CDR2 FQDESV (reference sequence). This CDR3 spans 16 amino acids. Full variable domain (rest looked up from reference TRBV11-1 and TRBJ2-7): EAEVAQSPRYKITEKSQAVAFWCDPISGHATLYWYRQILGQGPELLVQFQDESVVDDSQLPKDRFSAERLKGVDSTLKIQPAELGDSAMYLCASSLLGGRTTYEQHFGPGTRLTVT.

This chain connects TRBV12-3 or TRBV12-4 to TRBJ1-1; TCRdb returns TRBD1, unconfirmable since there is no DNA. The CDR3 sequence is 13 residues long. The CDR3 sequence is CASVRETNTEAFF.

J is TRBJ2-7 and V is TRBV20-1. This CDR3 region has 14 residues. Germline V gene sequence: CDR1 DFQATT, CDR2 SNEGSKA (reference sequence). The CDR3 loop reads CSARSQWNGYEQYF.

The CDR3 reads CATSEAGPNTGELFF. This chain uses TRBV24-1 with TRBJ2-2; lacking DNA, the TRBD2 call made by TCRdb goes unchecked. The CDR3 covers 15 residues. The germline CDR1 and CDR2 sequences are KGHDR and SFDVKD.

This clonotype is identified as medium-sized (0.01 to 0.1%) from frequency. The chain combines TRBV5-1 with TRBJ1-2; with no DNA, the TCRdb D assignment of TRBD1 cannot be verified. Germline CDR1 and CDR2: SGHRS and YFSETQ. The CDR3 loop spans 16 amino acids. The CDR3 spells CASSLEGQGGVGGYTF.

The CDR3 reads CASSLEGQRAYGYTF. V gene TRBV7-9 combines with J gene TRBJ1-2; lacking DNA, the TRBD1 call made by TCRdb goes unchecked. There are 15 residues in the CDR3. CDR1 and CDR2 from the germline V gene are SEHNR and FQNEAQ (reference sequence).

The genes are TRBV6-1 and TRBJ1-2; with no DNA, the TCRdb D assignment of TRBD1 cannot be verified. The germline V gene has CDR1 MNHNS and CDR2 SASEGT. CDR3 length equals 17 residues. This CDR3 reads CASSYRSNRAEGYGYTF.

This sequence joins TRBV5-5 and TRBJ1-1; TCRdb designates TRBD1, a call that cannot be tested without DNA. CDR3 length: 17 amino acids. The germline V gene has CDR1 SGHKS and CDR2 YYEKEE (reference sequence). The CDR3 sequence is CASSLANFLGGATEAFF.

V is TRBV9 and J is TRBJ1-5; the D call of TRBD1 rests on TCRdb alone, since no DNA is present to check it. The germline gives CDR1 SGDLS, CDR2 YYNGEE. The CDR3 consists of 13 residues. CDR3: CASGGDTNQPQHF. The full variable domain, rest sourced from reference TRBV9 and TRBJ1-5, is DSGVTQTPKHLITATGQRVTLRCSPRSGDLSVYWYQQSLDQGLQFLIQYYNGEERAKGNILERFSAQQFPDLHSELNLSSLELGDSALYFCASGGDTNQPQHFGDGTRLSIL.

Its frequency marks this clonotype as medium-sized. The rearrangement links TRBV6-1 to TRBJ2-5; TCRdb's D gene call, TRBD1, goes unchecked for lack of DNA. The CDR3 contains 14 residues. From germline, CDR1 is MNHNS and CDR2 SASEGT. The CDR3: CASSEPAGWETQYF.

The V and J genes are TRBV5-1 and TRBJ1-1. CDR1 SGHRS and CDR2 YFSETQ come from the germline V gene. CDR3 size: 14 residues. CDR3 amino acids: CASSGQVENTEAFF.

The V and J genes are TRBV5-1 and TRBJ2-4; as DNA is missing, the TRBD1 call by TCRdb cannot be tested. The length of the CDR3 is 16 residues. Germline values: CDR1 SGHRS, CDR2 YFSETQ. CDR3 sequence: CASSLWTGSSKNIQYF. The full variable domain, its missing parts supplied by reference TRBV5-1 and TRBJ2-4, is KAGVTQTPRYLIKTRGQQVTLSCSPISGHRSVSWYQQTPGQGLQFLFEYFSETQRNKGNFPGRFSGRQFSNSRSEMNVSTLELGDSALYLCASSLWTGSSKNIQYFGAGTRLSVL.

Its frequency marks this clonotype as medium-sized (0.01 to 0.1%). CDR3 sequence: CASSRSGGAYNEQFF. The gene calls are TRBV7-3 and TRBJ2-1; TCRdb's D call, TRBD2, is unchecked because there is no DNA. Germline V gene data show CDR1 as SGHTA and CDR2 as FQGTGA. The CDR3 length is 15 residues.

The rearrangement links TRBV20-1 to TRBJ1-2. The CDR3 spans 12 residues. Germline V CDR1 and CDR2: DFQATT, SNEGSKA (reference sequence). The CDR3: CSASGMRRSYTF.

This clonotype is classed as medium-sized by frequency. The V gene is TRBV30, the J gene TRBJ1-6; TCRdb's assignment of TRBD1 cannot be checked, as there is no DNA. Per the germline V gene, CDR1 is GTSNPN and CDR2 is SVGIG (reference sequence). The CDR3 extends over 14 amino acids. CDR3 amino acids: CAWSVWGSLSPLHF.

By frequency, this clonotype is medium-sized (0.01 to 0.1%). The chain joins TRBV30 to TRBJ1-1. Germline CDR1 and CDR2: GTSNPN and SVGIG (reference sequence). CDR3 size: 13 residues. CDR3 loop: CAWGGQSYTEAFF.

According to its frequency, this clonotype is medium-sized (0.01 to 0.1%). The chain recombines TRBV6-5 with TRBJ1-6; TCRdb indicates TRBD1, and absent DNA this call remains unverified. This CDR3 contains 14 residues. From germline, CDR1 is MNHEY and CDR2 SVGAGI. CDR3 sequence reads: CASTRTGGYSPLHF.

This clonotype is called medium-sized based on its frequency. CDR3 protein: CASSPTGAYEQYF. The chain links TRBV5-1 to TRBJ2-7; TCRdb gives TRBD1 as the D gene, but with no DNA this cannot be confirmed. The CDR3 covers 13 residues. In germline, CDR1 is SGHRS, CDR2 YFSETQ.